This TCR beta chain is from a study of T-cell reconstitution after alpha-beta-depleted transplantation in children. Findings and caveats of the study: Surviving recipient T cells and thymic progenitors accounted for the high day-60 TCRbeta diversity observed in some patients. One year after transplant, T-cell counts and diversity came mostly from newly produced T cells.

The germline V gene has CDR1 DFQATT and CDR2 SNEGSKA (reference sequence). The CDR3 is made up of 14 amino acids. Deletions cut 4 bases from V and 2 bases from J, with 12 bases between. TCRbeta library preparation incorporated unique molecular identifiers. TCRdb ran MiXCR on the PCR reads and lists one entry per CDR3 protein. The sample holds some 550,000 distinct CDR3 sequences, about 23% seen once. In its sample, this clonotype was seen a few times. Its antigen is undetermined. The chain joins TRBV20-1 to TRBJ1-5; perhaps TRBD1 as D (5 bases). The source was PBMCs, mostly from graft donor cells, collected 360 days after TCRalphabeta/CD19-depleted stem cell transplant. This receptor was identified in a boy younger than two who had a stem cell transplant for acute myeloid leukemia, so the T cells may come from the graft donor. CDR3 sequence (DNA): TGCAGTGCTACCCGGCAGGGTGGCAATCAGCCCCAGCATTTT. Amino acids: CSATRQGGNQPQHF.